This T cell receptor (beta chain) is drawn from a study of identical twins. General study findings and limits: Out-of-frame alpha sequences shared between twins exhibited an excess of low generation probability. In cord blood, abundant beta clonotypes had fewer insertions; memory showed no trend. Models predicted too little out-of-frame TCR alpha sharing in monozygotic twins.

After template switching added a universal primer site, the resulting cDNA carried unique molecular identifiers. TCRdb used MiXCR to reprocess the 5' RACE reads, holding one entry per CDR3 protein. Of 250,000 or so distinct CDR3 sequences in the sample, about 8.3% are singletons; the top ten hold 2.5% to 3.5%. The CDR3 runs 13 residues. V dropped 5 bases and J dropped 7 bases, with 13 bases sitting between them. The V gene's germline CDR1 is LNHDA and CDR2 SQIVND (reference sequence). This clonotype was found a few times. Its antigen remains unknown. The same specimen was also included in a second study, on yellow fever vaccine responses in identical twins.

The V and J genes are TRBV19 and TRBJ2-3, with D possibly being TRBD1 or TRBD2 (5 bases each). The sequence derives from a woman younger than 35 in good health. Sequencing was done on a sample of CD8+ T cells sorted from blood. CDR3 nucleotides: TGTGCCAGTAGTCTCCAGGGACCTAATACGCAGTATTTT. Protein product: CASSLQGPNTQYF.